The 13 T cell receptor beta chains listed next were all sequenced from one sample in a study of cytomegalovirus exposure and HLA in healthy donors. Sequencing used immunoSEQ multiplex PCR; TCRdb keeps in-frame clones, though not all of them. The sample shows 76,000 or so clones, roughly 94% of them seen only once. Sequences were obtained from PBMCs. These receptors all come from a woman aged 18-29 years in good health and CMV-seropositive.

The V and J genes are TRBV4-1 and TRBJ2-1, with 7 bases aligning to TRBD1. The J segment lost 2 bases and the V segment lost 1 base, leaving 5 bases of the junction unmatched. The length of the CDR3 is 16 residues. Germline V CDR1 and CDR2: MGHRA, YSYEKL. This CDR3 reads CASSQVQGSAYNEQFF. The CDR3 coding sequence is TGCGCCAGCAGCCAAGTACAGGGGTCTGCCTACAATGAGCAGTTCTTC.

This chain joins TRBV7-9 and TRBJ2-2, with D possibly TRBD1 on 5 matching bases. The germline gives CDR1 SEHNR, CDR2 FQNEAQ (reference sequence). V lost 1 base and J 2 bases, leaving 11 bases between the germline ends. This CDR3 is built from 16 residues. The CDR3 loop is CASSLGTRANTGELFF. In DNA form, the CDR3 reads TGTGCCAGCAGCTTAGGGACAAGAGCCAACACCGGGGAGCTGTTTTTT.

The chain employs TRBV28 and TRBJ2-7; 9 nucleotides align to TRBD1. The J segment lost 5 bases and the V segment lost 6 bases, leaving 14 bases of the junction unmatched. The CDR3 runs to 16 residues. The V gene's germline CDR1 is MDHEN and CDR2 SYDVKM. The CDR3 bases are TGTGCCAGCAGCCCCCTATCACAGGGGGCGGGAGACGAGCAGTACTTC. Translation gives CASSPLSQGAGDEQYF.

This clone came up once. The chain has TRBV5-8 and TRBJ2-3; D gene ambiguous. The CDR3 is made up of 14 amino acids. Germline CDR1 SGHTS, CDR2 YDEGEE. Trimming shortened V by 5 bases and J by 2 bases, and 12 bases separated the two germline ends. CDR3 sequence reads: CASSEQSNTDTQYF. For the CDR3, the DNA is TGTGCCAGCAGTGAGCAAAGTAACACAGATACGCAGTATTTT.

This clone was detected only once. J is TRBJ1-5 and V is TRBV28; 11 positions match TRBD1. The CDR3 contains 16 residues. V dropped 6 bases and J dropped 4; count of bases not matched to a gene: 8. The germline gives CDR1 MDHEN, CDR2 SYDVKM. CDR3 in amino acids: CASSSPGQGENQPQHF. In DNA, the CDR3 is TGTGCCAGCAGCAGCCCGGGACAGGGGGAAAATCAGCCCCAGCATTTT.

This clone is a singleton in its sample. This sequence joins TRBV7-2 and TRBJ1-3, with a tentative D call TRBD1 (6 bases). Trimming removed 5 bases at V and 4 bases at J, with 15 bases between. Per germline, CDR1 SGHTA and CDR2 FQGNSA. The CDR3 loop spans 15 amino acids. The CDR3 loop is CASSLDRSVGNTIYF. The CDR3 DNA reads as TGTGCCAGCAGCCTAGACAGGAGCGTAGGAAACACCATATATTTT. The variable domain in full, with the rest retrieved from reference TRBV7-2 and TRBJ1-3, is GAGVSQSPSNKVTEKGKDVELRCDPISGHTALYWYRQSLGQGLEFLIYFQGNSAPDKSGLPSDRFSAERTGGSVSTLTIQRTQQEDSAVYLCASSLDRSVGNTIYFGEGSWLTVV.

The V and J genes are TRBV5-8 and TRBJ1-4, with D possibly matching TRBD1 (5 bases). This CDR3 contains 11 residues. Per the germline V gene, CDR1 is SGHTS and CDR2 is YDEGEE. V gave up 6 bases and J gave up 7 bases, with 7 bases separating them. The CDR3 sequence: CASTQGEKLFF. The CDR3 DNA reads TGTGCCAGCACCCAGGGTGAAAAACTGTTTTTT. The full variable domain, completed using reference TRBV5-8 and TRBJ1-4, is EAGVTQSPTHLIKTRGQQATLRCSPISGHTSVYWYQQALGLGLQFLLWYDEGEERNRGNFPPRFSGRQFPNYSSELNVNALELEDSALYLCASTQGEKLFFGSGTQLSVL.

The V call is TRBV10-3, the J call TRBJ2-3, with 9 bases matching TRBD2. Trimming took 0 bases from V and 1 from J; bases not matched to a gene: 2. Looked up from germline, CDR1 is ENHRY and CDR2 is SYGVKD. This CDR3 is 16 amino acids long. The CDR3: CAISESERGGTDTQYF. The CDR3 coding sequence is TGTGCCATCAGTGAGTCTGAGCGGGGGGGCACAGATACGCAGTATTTT.

The CDR3 bases are TGTGCCAGCAGCATGGGCGACAGGGGAATAAACACTGAAGCTTTCTTT. This encodes CASSMGDRGINTEAFF. The J gene is TRBJ1-1, the V gene TRBV28; 8 bases fit TRBD1. This CDR3 comprises 16 residues. The V and J ends lost 6 bases and 2 bases, in that order; junction bases with no gene match: 11. Germline CDR1 reads MDHEN; CDR2 reads SYDVKM.

The rearrangement uses TRBV27 and TRBJ2-7, with 8 bases identical to TRBD1. The germline gives CDR1 MNHEY, CDR2 SMNVEV (reference sequence). Germline trimming cut 5 bases from V and 5 bases from J; bases unmatched to any gene: 8. The CDR3 loop spans 14 amino acids. The CDR3 coding sequence is TGTGCCAGCAGTCCTAGACAGGGGAGGAACGAGCAGTACTTC. Translated, it gives CASSPRQGRNEQYF.

The genes are TRBV7-2 and TRBJ2-3; TRBD1 aligns across 12 bases. Germline lookup yields CDR1 SGHTA and CDR2 FQGNSA. V dropped 4 bases and J dropped 5; count of bases not matched to a gene: 7. This CDR3 has 16 amino acids. The chain's CDR3 is CASSSPGQGARDTQYF. The DNA of the CDR3 is TGTGCCAGCAGCTCACCGGGACAGGGGGCAAGAGATACGCAGTATTTT.

V gene TRBV28 combines with J gene TRBJ1-2; no clear D gene. This CDR3 comprises 14 residues. V was shortened by 3 bases and J by 4 bases, with 12 bases between the two germline ends. Germline CDR1 MDHEN, CDR2 SYDVKM. The CDR3 DNA sequence: TGTGCCAGCAGTTTCTCAGATCCTCTCTATGGCTACACCTTC. Encoded protein: CASSFSDPLYGYTF.

The chain recombines TRBV7-2 with TRBJ2-1, with D unresolved. The CDR3 spans 15 residues. CDR1 and CDR2 (germline): SGHTA, FQGNSA. V lost 2 bases and J lost 0, with 8 bases in between. The CDR3 sequence: CASSLMRSSYNEQFF. The DNA for the CDR3 is TGTGCCAGCAGCTTAATGAGGAGCTCCTACAATGAGCAGTTCTTC.